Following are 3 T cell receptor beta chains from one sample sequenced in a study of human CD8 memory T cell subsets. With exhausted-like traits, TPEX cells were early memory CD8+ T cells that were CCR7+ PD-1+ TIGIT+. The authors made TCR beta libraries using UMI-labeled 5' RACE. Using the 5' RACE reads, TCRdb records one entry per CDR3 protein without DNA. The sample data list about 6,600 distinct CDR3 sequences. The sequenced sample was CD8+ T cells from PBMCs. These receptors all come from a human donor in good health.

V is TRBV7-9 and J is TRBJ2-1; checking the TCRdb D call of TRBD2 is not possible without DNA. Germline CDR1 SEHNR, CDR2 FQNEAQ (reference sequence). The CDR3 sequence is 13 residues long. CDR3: CAIWLAGEDEQFF.

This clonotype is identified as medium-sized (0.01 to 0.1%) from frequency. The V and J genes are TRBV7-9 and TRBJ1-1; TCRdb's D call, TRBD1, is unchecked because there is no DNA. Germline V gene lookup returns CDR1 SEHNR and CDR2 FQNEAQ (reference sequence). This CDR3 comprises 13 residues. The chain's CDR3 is CASSHDRGTEAFF.

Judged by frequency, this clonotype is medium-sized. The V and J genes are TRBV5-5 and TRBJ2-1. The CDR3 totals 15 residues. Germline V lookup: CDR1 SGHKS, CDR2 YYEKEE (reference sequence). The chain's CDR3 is CASSLDWMIYNEQFF.